This is a list of T cell receptor beta chains from one sample in a study of patients and donors after allogeneic stem cell transplantation. TCRdb re-derived calls from the RT-PCR reads in MiXCR, one entry per CDR3 protein. The repertoire consists of 410,000 or so distinct CDR3 sequences, with about a sixth occurring once and the leading ten covering 6% to 8%. Sequences were obtained from blood, either unsorted or a sorted T cell fraction (not recorded which). The receptors were sampled from a human donor who was either an allogeneic HSCT recipient or a stem cell or donor lymphocyte infusion donor (not recorded which). It is not recorded whose cells these are; they may come from a transplant donor. Each CDR3 is given without its conserved first and last residue. A D gene is named only where the DNA matches it firmly.

v_gene	j_gene	d_gene	CDR3aa
TRBV29-1	TRBJ1-2	TRBD1	SVEATGANYGYT
TRBV6-1	TRBJ1-1	.	ASRRTVFTEAF
TRBV6-5	TRBJ2-7	.	ASSTGFDEQY
TRBV19	TRBJ1-2	TRBD1	ASSIPGQGAGGYT
TRBV12-3/TRBV12-4	TRBJ2-1	TRBD2	ASILGSGGASYNEQF
TRBV11-2	TRBJ1-2	TRBD1	ASSKQGQGYT
TRBV15	TRBJ1-2	.	ATSRSDSNYGYT
TRBV11-2	TRBJ2-7	.	ASSSGVQFRSYEQY
TRBV15	TRBJ2-5	.	ATSRDPPQNQETQY
TRBV27	TRBJ2-2	.	ASSKIRGTITGELF
TRBV2	TRBJ2-7	.	ASSPGGIYEQY
TRBV5-5	TRBJ1-2	.	ASSLAQGGSYGYT